This T cell receptor (beta chain) was sequenced during a study of T cell responses to AZD1222 COVID-19 vaccine. After removal of 3 bases from V and 8 bases from J, the junction contained 8 bases not matched to a gene. Germline CDR1 and CDR2: MNHEY and SVGAGI. The CDR3 covers 14 residues. Clones were sequenced by immunoSEQ multiplex PCR, and TCRdb holds only the in-frame ones, with some missing. The data hold 75,000 to 100,000 clones, with roughly 90% observed a single time. The material sequenced was peripheral blood, taken on day 0 of AZD1222 vaccination. The chain joins TRBV6-5 to TRBJ1-2; 8 bases are a match to TRBD1. This sequence originates from an adult in good health. CDR3: CASSYLQGAGGYTF. Here the CDR3 DNA reads TGTGCCAGCAGTTATCTCCAGGGGGCCGGGGGCTACACCTTC.